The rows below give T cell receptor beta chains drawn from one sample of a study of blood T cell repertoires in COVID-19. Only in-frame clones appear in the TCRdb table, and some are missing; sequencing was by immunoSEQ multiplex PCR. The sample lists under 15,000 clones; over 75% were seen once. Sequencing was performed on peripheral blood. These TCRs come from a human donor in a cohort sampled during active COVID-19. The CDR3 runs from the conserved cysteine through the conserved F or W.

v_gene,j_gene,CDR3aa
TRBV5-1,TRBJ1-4,CASSLVTGSANEKLFF
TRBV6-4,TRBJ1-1,CASSDDKVNTEAFF
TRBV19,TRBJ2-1,CASSKKRPGQGNNEQFF
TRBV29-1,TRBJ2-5,CSVAPKETQYF
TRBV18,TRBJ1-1,CASSPGEGEAFF
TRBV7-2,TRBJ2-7,CASSSRGSSYEQYF
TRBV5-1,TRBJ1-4,CASSFYTSEKLFF
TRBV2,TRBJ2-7,CASTSRGDYEQYF
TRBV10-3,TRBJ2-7,CATHNAGGTYEQYF
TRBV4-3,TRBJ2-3,CASSLNRADTQYF
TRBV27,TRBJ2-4,CASSSKDRVDIQYF
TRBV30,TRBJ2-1,CAWSHSGGADEQFF
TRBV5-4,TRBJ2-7,CASSSTGSYEQYF
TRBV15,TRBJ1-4,CATSRLQGTKATNEKLFF
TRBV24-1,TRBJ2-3,CATSDPSVGRDTQYF
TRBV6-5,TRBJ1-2,CASSSTGNYGYTF
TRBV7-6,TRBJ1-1,CASSLEAVNTEAFF
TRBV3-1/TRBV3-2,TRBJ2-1,CASTLGQGASNEQFF
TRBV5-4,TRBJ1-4,CASSLRTGISEKLFF
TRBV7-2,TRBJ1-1,CASIPALVDTEAFF
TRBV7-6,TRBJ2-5,CASSGNSATDETQYF
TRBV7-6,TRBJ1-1,CASSPTGLNTEAFF
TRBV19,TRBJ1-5,CASSGMQGNQPQHF
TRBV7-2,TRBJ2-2,CASSLVPSGLTGELFF